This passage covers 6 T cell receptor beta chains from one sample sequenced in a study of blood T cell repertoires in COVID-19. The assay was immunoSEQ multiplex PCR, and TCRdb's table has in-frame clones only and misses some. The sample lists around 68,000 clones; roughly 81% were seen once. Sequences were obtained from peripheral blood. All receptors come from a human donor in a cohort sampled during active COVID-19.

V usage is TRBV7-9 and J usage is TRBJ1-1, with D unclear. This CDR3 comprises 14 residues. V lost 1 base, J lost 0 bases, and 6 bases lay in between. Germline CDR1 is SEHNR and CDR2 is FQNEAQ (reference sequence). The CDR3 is CASSLDLMNTEAFF. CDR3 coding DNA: TGTGCCAGCAGCTTAGATCTAATGAACACTGAAGCTTTCTTT.

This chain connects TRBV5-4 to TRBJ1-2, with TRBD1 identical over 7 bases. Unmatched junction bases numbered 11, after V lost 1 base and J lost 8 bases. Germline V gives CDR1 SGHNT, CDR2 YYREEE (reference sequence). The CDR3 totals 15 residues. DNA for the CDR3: TGTGCCAGCAGCTTGATTGTGGGGGACAGTCGGGGCTACACCTTC. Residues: CASSLIVGDSRGYTF.

CDR3 residues: CASSLAAGTGPYEQYF. The DNA of the CDR3 is TGTGCCAGCAGCTTAGCTGCCGGGACAGGCCCCTACGAGCAGTACTTC. This sequence joins TRBV7-9 and TRBJ2-7, with 8 bases aligning to TRBD1. There are 16 residues in the CDR3. The ends lost 0 bases at V and 2 bases at J; junction bases unmatched: 6. The germline V gene has CDR1 SEHNR and CDR2 FQNEAQ (reference sequence). The variable domain in full, with the rest retrieved from reference TRBV7-9 and TRBJ2-7, is DTGVSQNPRHKITKRGQNVTFRCDPISEHNRLYWYRQTLGQGPEFLTYFQNEAQLEKSRLLSDRFSAERPKGSFSTLEIQRTEQGDSAMYLCASSLAAGTGPYEQYFGPGTRLTVT.

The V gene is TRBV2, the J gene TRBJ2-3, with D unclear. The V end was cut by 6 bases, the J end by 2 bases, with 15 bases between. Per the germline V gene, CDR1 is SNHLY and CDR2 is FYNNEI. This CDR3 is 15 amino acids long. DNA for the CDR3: TGTGCCAGCAGCCTCGGCGGCCTACCCACAGATACGCAGTATTTT. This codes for CASSLGGLPTDTQYF.

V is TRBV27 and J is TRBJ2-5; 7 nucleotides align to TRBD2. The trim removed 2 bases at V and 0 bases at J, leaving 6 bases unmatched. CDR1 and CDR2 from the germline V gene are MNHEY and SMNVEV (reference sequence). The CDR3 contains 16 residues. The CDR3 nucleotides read TGTGCCAGCAGTTTAGGACTGGGAGGGTACCAAGAGACCCAGTACTTC. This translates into CASSLGLGGYQETQYF.

The CDR3 spells CASSLTGGDRVFLYGYTF. CDR3 DNA: TGCGCCAGCAGCCTCACCGGAGGGGACAGGGTCTTCCTCTATGGCTACACCTTC. V usage is TRBV4-1 and J usage is TRBJ1-2, with TRBD1 identical over 9 bases. The germline CDR1 and CDR2 sequences are MGHRA and YSYEKL. The CDR3 has 18 amino acids. Trimming cost V 4 bases and J 4 bases; bases outside gene matches: 16.